The source of this T cell receptor (beta chain) is a study of cytomegalovirus exposure and HLA in healthy donors. Researchers ran the PCR with 60 Vbeta and 13 Jbeta primers. The method was immunoSEQ multiplex PCR; TCRdb's version includes in-frame clones alone and lacks a portion of them. The table lists about 91,000 clones, under 75% of them singletons. The CDR3 extends over 13 amino acids. V lost 5 bases to trimming and J lost 2 bases, with 8 bases between them. From germline, CDR1 is SEHNR and CDR2 FQNEAQ (reference sequence). Input material: PBMCs. The chain is built from TRBV7-9 and TRBJ2-3; no clear D gene. This sequence was found in a human donor in good health. CDR3 sequence reads: CASSTTFTDTQYF. The CDR3 DNA is TGTGCCAGCAGCACGACTTTCACAGATACGCAGTATTTT.